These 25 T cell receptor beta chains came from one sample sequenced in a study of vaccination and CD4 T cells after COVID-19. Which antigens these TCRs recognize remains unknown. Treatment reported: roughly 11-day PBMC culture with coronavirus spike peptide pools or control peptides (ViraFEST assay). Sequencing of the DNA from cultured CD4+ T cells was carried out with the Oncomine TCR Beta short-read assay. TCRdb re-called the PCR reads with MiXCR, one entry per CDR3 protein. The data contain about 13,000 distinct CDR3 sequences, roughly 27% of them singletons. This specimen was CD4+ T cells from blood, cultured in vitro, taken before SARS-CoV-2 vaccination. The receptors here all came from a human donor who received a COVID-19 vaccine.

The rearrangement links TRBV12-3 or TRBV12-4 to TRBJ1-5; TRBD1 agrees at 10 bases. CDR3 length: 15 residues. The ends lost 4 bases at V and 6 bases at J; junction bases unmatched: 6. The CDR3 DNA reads TGTGCCAGCAGTTCCCGACAGGGGGCCGCTCAGCCCCAGCATTTT. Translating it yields CASSSRQGAAQPQHF.

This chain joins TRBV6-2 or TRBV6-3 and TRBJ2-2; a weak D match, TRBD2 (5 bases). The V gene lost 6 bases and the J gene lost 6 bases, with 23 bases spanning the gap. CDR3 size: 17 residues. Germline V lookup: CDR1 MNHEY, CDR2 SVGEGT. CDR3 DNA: TGTGCCAGCAGCCGCGCGGGCCCCCCCTGGCGCCCCGGGGAGCTGTTTTTT. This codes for CASSRAGPPWRPGELFF.

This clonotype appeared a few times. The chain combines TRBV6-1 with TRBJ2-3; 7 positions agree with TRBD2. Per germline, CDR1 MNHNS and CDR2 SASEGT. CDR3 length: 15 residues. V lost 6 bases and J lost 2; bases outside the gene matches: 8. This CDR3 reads CASSQERGSTDTQYF. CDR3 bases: TGTGCCAGCAGCCAGGAGCGGGGTTCCACAGATACGCAGTATTTT.

The CDR3 DNA sequence: TGTGCCAGCAGTTTCGTGCAGGGTTTGAAAGATACGCAGTATTTT. Its protein product is CASSFVQGLKDTQYF. The V and J genes are TRBV12-3 or TRBV12-4 and TRBJ2-3; perhaps TRBD1 as D (5 bases). Trimming took off 3 bases at V and 5 bases at J, with 15 bases between the two ends. CDR3 size: 15 residues.

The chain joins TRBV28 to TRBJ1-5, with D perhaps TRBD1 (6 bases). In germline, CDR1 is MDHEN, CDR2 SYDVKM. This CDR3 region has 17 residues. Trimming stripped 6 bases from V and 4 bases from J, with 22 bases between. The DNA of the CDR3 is TGTGCCAGCAGCCTGTCCGTACTTACAGGGCTTAATCAGCCCCAGCATTTT. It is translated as CASSLSVLTGLNQPQHF.

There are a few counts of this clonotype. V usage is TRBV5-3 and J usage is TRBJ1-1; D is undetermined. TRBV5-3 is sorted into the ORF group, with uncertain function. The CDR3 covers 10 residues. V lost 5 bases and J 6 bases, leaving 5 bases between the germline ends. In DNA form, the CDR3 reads TGTGCCAGAAGGACGGCTGAAGCTTTCTTT. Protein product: CARRTAEAFF.

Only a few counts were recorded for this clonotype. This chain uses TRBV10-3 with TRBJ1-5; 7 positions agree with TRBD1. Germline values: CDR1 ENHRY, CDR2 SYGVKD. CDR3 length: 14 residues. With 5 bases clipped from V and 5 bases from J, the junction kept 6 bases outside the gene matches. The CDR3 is CAISRQGEDQPQHF. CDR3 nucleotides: TGTGCCATCAGTAGACAGGGTGAGGATCAGCCCCAGCATTTT.

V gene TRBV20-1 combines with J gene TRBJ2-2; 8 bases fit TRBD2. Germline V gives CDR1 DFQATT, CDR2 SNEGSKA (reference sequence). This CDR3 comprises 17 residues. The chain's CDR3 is CSANNPGSGATTGELFF. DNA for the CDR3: TGCAGCGCAAATAACCCGGGTAGCGGGGCGACCACCGGGGAGCTGTTTTTT.

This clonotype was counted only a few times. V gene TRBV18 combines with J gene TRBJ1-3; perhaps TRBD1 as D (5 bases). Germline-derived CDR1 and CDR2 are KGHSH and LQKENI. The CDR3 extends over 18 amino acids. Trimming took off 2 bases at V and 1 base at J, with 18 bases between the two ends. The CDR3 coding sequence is TGTGCCAGCTCACCAAACCGGGGTCAGGGCTCGTCTGGAAACACCATATATTTT. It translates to CASSPNRGQGSSGNTIYF.

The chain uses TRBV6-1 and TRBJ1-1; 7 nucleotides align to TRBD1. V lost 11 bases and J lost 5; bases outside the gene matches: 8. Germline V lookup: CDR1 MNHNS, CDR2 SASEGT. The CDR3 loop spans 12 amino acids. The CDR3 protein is CAVNRGRTEAFF. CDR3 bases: TGTGCCGTCAACAGGGGTAGGACTGAAGCTTTCTTT.

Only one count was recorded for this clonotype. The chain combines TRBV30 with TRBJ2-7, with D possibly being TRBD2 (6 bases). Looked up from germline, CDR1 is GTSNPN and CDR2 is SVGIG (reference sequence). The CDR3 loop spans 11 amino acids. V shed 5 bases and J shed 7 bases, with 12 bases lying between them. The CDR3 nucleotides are TGTGCCTGGGGCGAGGAGGGGGAGCAGTACTTC. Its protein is CAWGEEGEQYF.

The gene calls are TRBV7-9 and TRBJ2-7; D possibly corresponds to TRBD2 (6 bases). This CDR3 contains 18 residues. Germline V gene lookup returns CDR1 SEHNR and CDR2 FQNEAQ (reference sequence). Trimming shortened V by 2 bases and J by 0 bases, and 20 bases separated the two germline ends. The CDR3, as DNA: TGTGCCAGCAGCTTATCCTCCCCGGGGGAGCTCAGCTCCTACGAGCAGTACTTC. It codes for CASSLSSPGELSSYEQYF.

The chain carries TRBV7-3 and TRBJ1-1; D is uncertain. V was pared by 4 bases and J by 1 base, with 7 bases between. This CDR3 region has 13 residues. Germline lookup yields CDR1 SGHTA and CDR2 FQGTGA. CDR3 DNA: TGTGCCAGCAGCTCGCAGCCGAACACTGAAGCTTTCTTT. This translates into CASSSQPNTEAFF.

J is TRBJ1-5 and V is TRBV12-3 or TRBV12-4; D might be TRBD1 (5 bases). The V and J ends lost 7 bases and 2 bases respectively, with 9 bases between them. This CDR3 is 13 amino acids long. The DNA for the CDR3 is TGTGCCAGCAAAGGGGTTGGCAATCAGCCCCAGCATTTT. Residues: CASKGVGNQPQHF.

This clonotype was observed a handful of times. CDR3 DNA sequence: TGCAGTGCCCCGGGACTAGTAGGTAATGAGCAGTTCTTC. Protein sequence: CSAPGLVGNEQFF. This sequence joins TRBV20-1 and TRBJ2-1, with TRBD2 identical over 8 bases. This CDR3 comprises 13 residues. V shed 6 bases and J 7 bases; nucleotides not matched to a gene: 8. Per germline, CDR1 DFQATT and CDR2 SNEGSKA (reference sequence).

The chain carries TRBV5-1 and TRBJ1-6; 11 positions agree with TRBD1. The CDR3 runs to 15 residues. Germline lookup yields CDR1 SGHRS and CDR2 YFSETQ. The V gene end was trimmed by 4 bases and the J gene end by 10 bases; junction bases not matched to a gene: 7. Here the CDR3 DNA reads TGCGCCAGCAGCAATACCGGGACAGGGGGATCACCCCTCCACTTT. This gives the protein CASSNTGTGGSPLHF. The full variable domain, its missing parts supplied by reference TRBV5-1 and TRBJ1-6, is KAGVTQTPRYLIKTRGQQVTLSCSPISGHRSVSWYQQTPGQGLQFLFEYFSETQRNKGNFPGRFSGRQFSNSRSEMNVSTLELGDSALYLCASSNTGTGGSPLHFGNGTRLTVT.

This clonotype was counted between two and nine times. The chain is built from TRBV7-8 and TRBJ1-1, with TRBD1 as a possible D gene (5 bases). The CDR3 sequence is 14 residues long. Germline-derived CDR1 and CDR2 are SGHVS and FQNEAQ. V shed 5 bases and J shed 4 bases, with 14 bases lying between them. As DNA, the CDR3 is TGTGCCAGCAGCACCAGGACGGGGCCCACTGAAGCTTTCTTT. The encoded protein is CASSTRTGPTEAFF.

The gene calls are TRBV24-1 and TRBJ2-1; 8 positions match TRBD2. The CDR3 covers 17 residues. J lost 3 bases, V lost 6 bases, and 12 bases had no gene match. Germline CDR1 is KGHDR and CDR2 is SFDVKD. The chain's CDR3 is CATSPVGGGSIYNEQFF. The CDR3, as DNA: TGTGCCACCAGTCCGGTGGGCGGGGGGTCCATCTACAATGAGCAGTTCTTC.

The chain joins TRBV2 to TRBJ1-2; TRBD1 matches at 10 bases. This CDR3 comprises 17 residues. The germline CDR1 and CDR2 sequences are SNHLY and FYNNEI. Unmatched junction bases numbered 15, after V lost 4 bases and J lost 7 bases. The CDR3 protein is CASSVVTLRDRGVGYTF. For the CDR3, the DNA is TGTGCCAGCAGTGTTGTAACTCTCCGGGACAGGGGAGTTGGCTACACCTTC.

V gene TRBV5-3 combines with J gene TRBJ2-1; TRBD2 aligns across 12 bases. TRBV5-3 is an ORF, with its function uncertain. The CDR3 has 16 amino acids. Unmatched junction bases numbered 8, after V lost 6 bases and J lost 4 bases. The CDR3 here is CARNLAGGCLYNEQFF. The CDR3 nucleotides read TGTGCCAGAAACCTAGCGGGGGGGTGTTTATACAATGAGCAGTTCTTC.

The chain's CDR3 is CASSEEDRAQHF. The CDR3 DNA follows: TGTGCCAGCAGTGAAGAGGACAGGGCCCAGCATTTT. J is TRBJ1-5 and V is TRBV12-3 or TRBV12-4, with 8 bases matching TRBD1. Trimming removed 5 bases from V and 11 bases from J; junction bases left unmatched: 5. CDR3 length equals 12 residues.

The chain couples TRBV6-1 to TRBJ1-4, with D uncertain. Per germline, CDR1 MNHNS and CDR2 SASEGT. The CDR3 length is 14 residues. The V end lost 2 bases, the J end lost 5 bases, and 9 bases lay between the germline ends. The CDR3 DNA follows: TGTGCCAGCAGTGAATGGGAGAGGAATGAAAAACTGTTTTTT. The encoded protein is CASSEWERNEKLFF.

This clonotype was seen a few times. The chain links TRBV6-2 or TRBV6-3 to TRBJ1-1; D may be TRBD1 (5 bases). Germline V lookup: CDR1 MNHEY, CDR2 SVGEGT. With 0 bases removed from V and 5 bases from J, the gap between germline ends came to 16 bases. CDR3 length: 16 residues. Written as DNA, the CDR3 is TGTGCCAGCAGTTACTCGGGGCAGGGAGAGGGGACTGAAGCTTTCTTT. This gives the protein CASSYSGQGEGTEAFF.

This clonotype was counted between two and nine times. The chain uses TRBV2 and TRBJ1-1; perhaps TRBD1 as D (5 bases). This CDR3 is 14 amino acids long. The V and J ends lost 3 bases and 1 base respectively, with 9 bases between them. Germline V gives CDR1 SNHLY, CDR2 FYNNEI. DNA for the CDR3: TGTGCCAGCAGTGAGGGACGGTGGAACACTGAAGCTTTCTTT. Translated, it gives CASSEGRWNTEAFF.

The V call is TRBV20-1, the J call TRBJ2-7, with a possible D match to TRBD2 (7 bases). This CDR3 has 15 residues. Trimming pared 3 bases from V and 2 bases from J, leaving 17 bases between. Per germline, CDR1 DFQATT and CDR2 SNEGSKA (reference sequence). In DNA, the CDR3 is TGCAGTGCTAGGCGGGAGACAGGAGTGACCTACGAGCAGTACTTC. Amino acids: CSARRETGVTYEQYF.